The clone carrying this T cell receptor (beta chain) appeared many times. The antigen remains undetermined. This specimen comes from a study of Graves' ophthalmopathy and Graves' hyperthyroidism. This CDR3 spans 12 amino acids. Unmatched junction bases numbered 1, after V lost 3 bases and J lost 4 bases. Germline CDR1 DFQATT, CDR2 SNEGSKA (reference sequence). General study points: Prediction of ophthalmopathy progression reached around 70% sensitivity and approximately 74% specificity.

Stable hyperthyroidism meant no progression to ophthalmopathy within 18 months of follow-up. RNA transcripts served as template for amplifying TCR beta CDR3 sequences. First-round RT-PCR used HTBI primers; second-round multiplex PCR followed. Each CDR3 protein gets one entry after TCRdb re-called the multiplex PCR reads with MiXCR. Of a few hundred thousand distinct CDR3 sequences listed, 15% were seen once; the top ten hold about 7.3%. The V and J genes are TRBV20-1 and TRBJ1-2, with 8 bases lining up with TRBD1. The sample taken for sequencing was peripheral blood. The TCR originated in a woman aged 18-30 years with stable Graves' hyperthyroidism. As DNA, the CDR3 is TGCAGTGCTAGGGACAGGGCCTATGGCTACACCTTC. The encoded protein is CSARDRAYGYTF.